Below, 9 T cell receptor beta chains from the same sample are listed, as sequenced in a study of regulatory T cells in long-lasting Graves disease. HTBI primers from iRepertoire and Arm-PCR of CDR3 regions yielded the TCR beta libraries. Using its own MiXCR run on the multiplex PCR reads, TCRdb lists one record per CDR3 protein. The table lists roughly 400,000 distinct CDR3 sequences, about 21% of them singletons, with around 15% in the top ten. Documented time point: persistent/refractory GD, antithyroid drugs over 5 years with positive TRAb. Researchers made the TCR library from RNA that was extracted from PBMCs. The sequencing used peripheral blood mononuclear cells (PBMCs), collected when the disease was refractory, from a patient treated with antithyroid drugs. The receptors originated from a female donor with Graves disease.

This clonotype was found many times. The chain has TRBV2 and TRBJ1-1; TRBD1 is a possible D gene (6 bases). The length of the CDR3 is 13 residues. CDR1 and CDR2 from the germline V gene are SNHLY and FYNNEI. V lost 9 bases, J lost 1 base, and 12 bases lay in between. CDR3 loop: CASQRGENTEAFF. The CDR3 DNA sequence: TGTGCCAGTCAAAGGGGGGAGAACACTGAAGCTTTCTTT.

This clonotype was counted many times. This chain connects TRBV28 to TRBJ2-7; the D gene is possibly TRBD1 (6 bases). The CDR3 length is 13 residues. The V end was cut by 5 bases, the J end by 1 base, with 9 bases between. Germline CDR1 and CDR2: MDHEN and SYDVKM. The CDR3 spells CASSIGQSYEQYF. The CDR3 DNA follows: TGTGCCAGCAGTATAGGACAGTCCTACGAGCAGTACTTC.

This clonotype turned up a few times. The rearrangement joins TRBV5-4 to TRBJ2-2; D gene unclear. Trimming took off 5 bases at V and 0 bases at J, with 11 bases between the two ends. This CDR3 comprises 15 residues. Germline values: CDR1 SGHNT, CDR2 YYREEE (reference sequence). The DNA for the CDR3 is TGTGCCAGCAGTTGGTGGCAGTCGAACACCGGGGAGCTGTTTTTT. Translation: CASSWWQSNTGELFF.

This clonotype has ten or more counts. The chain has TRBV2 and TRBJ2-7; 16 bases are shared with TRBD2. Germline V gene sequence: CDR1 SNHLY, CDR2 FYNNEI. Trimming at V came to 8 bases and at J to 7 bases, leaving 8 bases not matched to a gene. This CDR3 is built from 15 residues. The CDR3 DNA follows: TGTGCCAGCCTGGGACTAGCGGGAGGGCCAGGAGAGCAGTACTTC. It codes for CASLGLAGGPGEQYF.

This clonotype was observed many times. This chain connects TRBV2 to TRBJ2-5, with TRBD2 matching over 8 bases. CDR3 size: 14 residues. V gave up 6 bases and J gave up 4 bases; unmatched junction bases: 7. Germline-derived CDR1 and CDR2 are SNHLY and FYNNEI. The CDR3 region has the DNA TGTGCCAGCAGGCGGACTAGCCTCGGAGAGACCCAGTACTTC. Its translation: CASRRTSLGETQYF.

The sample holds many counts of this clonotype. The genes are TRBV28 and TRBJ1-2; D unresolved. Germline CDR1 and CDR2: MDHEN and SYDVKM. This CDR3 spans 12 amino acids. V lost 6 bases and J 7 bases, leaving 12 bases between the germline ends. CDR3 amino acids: CASRALNPGYTF. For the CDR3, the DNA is TGTGCCAGCAGAGCTCTCAATCCTGGCTACACCTTC.

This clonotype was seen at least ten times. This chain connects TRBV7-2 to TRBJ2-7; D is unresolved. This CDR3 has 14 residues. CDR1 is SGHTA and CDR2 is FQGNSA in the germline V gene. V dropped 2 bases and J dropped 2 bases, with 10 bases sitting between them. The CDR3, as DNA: TGTGCCAGCAGCTTATTATTGGGAACCTACGAGCAGTACTTC. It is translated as CASSLLLGTYEQYF.

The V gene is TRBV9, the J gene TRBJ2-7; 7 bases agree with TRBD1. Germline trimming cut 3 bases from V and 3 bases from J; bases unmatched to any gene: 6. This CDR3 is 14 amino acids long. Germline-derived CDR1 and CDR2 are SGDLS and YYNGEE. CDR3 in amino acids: CASSARTGDYEQYF. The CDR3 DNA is TGTGCCAGCAGCGCCCGGACAGGAGACTACGAGCAGTACTTC.

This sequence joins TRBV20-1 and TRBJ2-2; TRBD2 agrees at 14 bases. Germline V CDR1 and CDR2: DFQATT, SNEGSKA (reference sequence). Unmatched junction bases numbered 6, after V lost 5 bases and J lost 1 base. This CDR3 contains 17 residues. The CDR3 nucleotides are TGCAGTGCTGAGGGGACTAGCGGGAGTGAGAACACCGGGGAGCTGTTTTTT. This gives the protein CSAEGTSGSENTGELFF.